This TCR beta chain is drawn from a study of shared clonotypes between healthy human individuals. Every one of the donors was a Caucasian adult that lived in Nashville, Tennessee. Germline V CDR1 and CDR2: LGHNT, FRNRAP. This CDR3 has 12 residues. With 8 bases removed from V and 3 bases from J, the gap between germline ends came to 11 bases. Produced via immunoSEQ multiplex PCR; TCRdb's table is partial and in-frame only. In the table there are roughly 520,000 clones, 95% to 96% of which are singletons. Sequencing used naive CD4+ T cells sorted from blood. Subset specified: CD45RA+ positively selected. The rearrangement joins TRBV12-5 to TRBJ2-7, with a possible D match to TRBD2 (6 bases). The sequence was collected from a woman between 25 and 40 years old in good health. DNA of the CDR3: TGTGCTAGTCCCCCCGGGGGCTACGAGCAGTACTTC. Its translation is CASPPGGYEQYF.